This T cell receptor (beta chain) came from a study of early T cells in non-severe SARS-CoV-2 infection. Study summary: The study sequenced bulk RNA from unsorted whole blood, with chains unpaired. Study-level results: Lookups in VDJdb leaned toward anti-spike CD8 responses and missed private and CD4 specificities.

Individually, cDNA molecules had unique molecular identifiers attached to them. TCRdb passed the 5' RACE reads through MiXCR, listing each CDR3 protein once. The profile covers around 30,000 distinct CDR3 sequences, with 4.5% to 7% appearing a single time and about 7% taken by the ten largest. Germline V gives CDR1 SGHAT, CDR2 FQNNGV. Trimming shortened V by 2 bases and J by 9 bases, and 17 bases separated the two germline ends. The length of the CDR3 is 14 residues. This clonotype was detected ten times or more. Its antigen remains unidentified. This TCR was recovered from an adult who was a healthcare worker with PCR-confirmed SARS-CoV-2 infection or an uninfected control (not recorded which). The rearrangement uses TRBV11-2 and TRBJ2-7; D might be TRBD2 (5 bases). Sequencing was done on a sample of whole blood. The CDR3 is CASSLYHRGRRQYF. The CDR3 DNA reads TGTGCCAGCAGCTTATACCACCGGGGTCGACGGCAGTACTTC.